Shown below are 7 T cell receptor beta chains from a single sample sequenced in a study of TIL therapy for anti-PD-1-resistant metastatic lung cancer. The immunoSEQ assay was v3. The repertoire was sequenced with immunoSEQ multiplex PCR; TCRdb's copy has only in-frame clones and lacks some. Of approximately 24,000 clones listed, 72% are singletons. Specified time point: pre-treatment sample, taken before nivolumab and TIL therapy. Most excised metastases sampled were pleural nodules or supraclavicular lymph nodes. Sequencing was performed on tumor tissue, taken at baseline. Receptors were obtained from a person between 25 and 80 years old with non-small cell lung cancer.

The rearrangement uses TRBV9 and TRBJ1-2; D is uncertain. Germline V CDR1 and CDR2: SGDLS, YYNGEE. This CDR3 has 15 residues. V lost 0 bases, J lost 2 bases, and 11 bases lay in between. The CDR3 spells CASSVGGGSNYGYTF. Written as DNA, the CDR3 is TGTGCCAGCAGCGTAGGAGGAGGGAGCAACTATGGCTACACCTTC.

The chain employs TRBV5-1 and TRBJ2-7; no clear D. Trimming shortened V by 2 bases and J by 5 bases, and 11 bases separated the two germline ends. The CDR3 sequence is 13 residues long. CDR1 and CDR2 from the germline V gene are SGHRS and YFSETQ. The CDR3 bases are TGCGCCAGCAGCTTAGGTATGGGCGACGAGCAGTACTTC. It encodes CASSLGMGDEQYF.

This sequence joins TRBV2 and TRBJ1-5; TRBD1 is a possible D gene (6 bases). Trimming took 2 bases from V and 3 from J, leaving 23 bases between them. The CDR3 is 19 residues long. Germline CDR1 reads SNHLY; CDR2 reads FYNNEI. DNA of the CDR3: TGTGCCAGCAGTGAAAGGGGGTTAGTAGGTGGAGGAATCAATCAGCCCCAGCATTTT. Its protein is CASSERGLVGGGINQPQHF.

The chain recombines TRBV20-1 with TRBJ1-5; unclear D gene. CDR1 is DFQATT and CDR2 is SNEGSKA in the germline V gene (reference sequence). V was pared by 1 base and J by 6 bases, with 1 base between. This CDR3 comprises 10 residues. The chain's CDR3 is CSARGQPQHF. As DNA, the CDR3 is TGCAGTGCTAGAGGTCAGCCCCAGCATTTT.

This chain connects TRBV7-6 to TRBJ2-1, with 9 positions matching TRBD2. CDR1 and CDR2 (germline): SGHVS, FNYEAQ. V lost 1 base to trimming and J lost 5 bases; unmatched junction nucleotides: 3. This CDR3 is built from 15 residues. CDR3: CASSLGLAGDNEQFF. The CDR3 bases are TGTGCCAGCAGCTTAGGGTTAGCGGGGGACAATGAGCAGTTCTTC.

As concerns this clone: An end of the junction does not agree with germline; a read error may underlie this. The chain combines TRBV4-2 with TRBJ2-5; 8 positions match TRBD2. The CDR3 totals 15 residues. The germline CDR1 and CDR2 sequences are LGHNA and YNFKEQ. The CDR3 bases are TGTGCCAGCAGCGAAGAACGGGGGGGCCAAGAGACCCAGTACTTC. Protein sequence: CASSEERGGQETQYF.

The V and J genes are TRBV6-1 and TRBJ1-2, with 8 bases matching TRBD1. With V trimmed by 11 bases and J by 6 bases, 17 bases remained unmatched. Germline values: CDR1 MNHNS, CDR2 SASEGT. This CDR3 spans 15 amino acids. The CDR3 loop is CAGALGRGHSDGYTF. Here the CDR3 DNA reads TGTGCCGGGGCGTTGGGCAGGGGGCATTCTGATGGCTACACCTTC.